The 14 T cell receptor beta chains presented below share a single source sample, sequenced in a study of T cells in Graves' hyperthyroidism and ophthalmopathy. Researchers amplified the TCR beta CDR3 regions from RNA transcripts. Carried out on the TCR CDR3, a first-round RT-PCR used the HTBI primer set. From the multiplex PCR reads, TCRdb called clonotypes with MiXCR, one entry per CDR3 protein. The data show around 440,000 distinct CDR3 sequences, less than 20% seen once. Sequencing was carried out using blood. These receptors originate from a woman between 18 and 29 years old with Graves' hyperthyroidism.

This chain links TRBV2 with TRBJ2-1; 9 bases match TRBD1. CDR1 SNHLY and CDR2 FYNNEI come from the germline V gene. After removal of 6 bases from V and 10 bases from J, the junction contained 7 bases not matched to a gene. This CDR3 region has 13 residues. The CDR3 protein is CASRIQGAEEQFF. CDR3 in DNA: TGTGCCAGCAGAATACAGGGGGCAGAAGAGCAGTTCTTC.

This clonotype has ten or more counts. The rearrangement joins TRBV6-1 to TRBJ1-4; TRBD1 might be the D (6 bases). CDR3 length: 19 amino acids. Germline lookup yields CDR1 MNHNS and CDR2 SASEGT. The ends were cut back, 7 bases at V and 0 bases at J, with 24 bases in the middle. The CDR3 spells CASTNSGGAHRTTNEKLFF. The DNA of the CDR3 is TGTGCCAGCACCAACTCCGGGGGGGCGCATCGTACAACTAATGAAAAACTGTTTTTT.

V gene TRBV5-1 combines with J gene TRBJ2-1; TRBD1 aligns across 9 bases. The CDR3 consists of 14 residues. Per germline, CDR1 SGHRS and CDR2 YFSETQ. The V and J ends lost 4 bases and 5 bases, in that order; junction bases with no gene match: 4. This CDR3 reads CASSGGTGNNEQFF. CDR3 nucleotides: TGCGCCAGCAGCGGGGGGACAGGGAACAATGAGCAGTTCTTC.

The chain employs TRBV5-4 and TRBJ2-1; TRBD2 agrees at 14 bases. With 4 bases clipped from V and 10 bases from J, the junction kept 10 bases outside the gene matches. The CDR3 covers 16 residues. CDR1 is SGHNT and CDR2 is YYREEE in the germline V gene (reference sequence). The CDR3 is CASSAPGLAGVQEQFF. CDR3 in DNA: TGTGCCAGCAGCGCTCCGGGACTAGCGGGAGTGCAAGAGCAGTTCTTC. The whole variable domain, filled in from reference TRBV5-4 and TRBJ2-1, reads ETGVTQSPTHLIKTRGQQVTLRCSSQSGHNTVSWYQQALGQGPQFIFQYYREEENGRGNFPPRFSGLQFPNYSSELNVNALELDDSALYLCASSAPGLAGVQEQFFGPGTRLTVL.

There are many counts of this clonotype. The rearrangement links TRBV12-3 or TRBV12-4 to TRBJ1-5, with no clear D. V lost 5 bases and J lost 6, with 23 bases in between. This CDR3 is 17 amino acids long. The CDR3 reads CASSPQIGFGAGQPQHF. CDR3 bases: TGTGCCAGCAGTCCTCAAATTGGGTTCGGCGCGGGTCAGCCCCAGCATTTT.

This clonotype was counted ten times or more. CDR3 coding DNA: TGTGCCAGCACTGATTGGGACCCTGCTTGGAATGAGCAGTTCTTC. This gives the protein CASTDWDPAWNEQFF. V and J are TRBV12-3 or TRBV12-4 and TRBJ2-1; possibly TRBD1 or TRBD2 for D (5 bases each). V dropped 7 bases and J dropped 7 bases, with 20 bases sitting between them. This CDR3 has 15 residues.

This clonotype was seen once. The chain carries TRBV7-9 and TRBJ2-2; 13 nucleotides match TRBD2. The germline CDR1 and CDR2 sequences are SEHNR and FQNEAQ (reference sequence). The CDR3 is 20 residues long. The junction had 17 bases not matched to a gene; V was cut back by 5 bases and J by 5 bases. The CDR3 loop reads CASSLTRTSGSWESTGELFF. In DNA form, the CDR3 reads TGTGCCAGCAGCCTGACCCGGACTAGCGGGAGTTGGGAATCTACCGGGGAGCTGTTTTTT.

This clonotype was picked up many times. The chain uses TRBV27 and TRBJ1-5; possibly TRBD1 for D (5 bases). Trimming shortened V by 6 bases and J by 1 base, and 13 bases separated the two germline ends. This CDR3 has 15 residues. Germline V gene lookup returns CDR1 MNHEY and CDR2 SMNVEV (reference sequence). CDR3 DNA: TGTGCCAGCAGGATCGGAAGGGGCAGCAATCAGCCCCAGCATTTT. As protein: CASRIGRGSNQPQHF.

Many counts were recorded for this clonotype. J is TRBJ2-7 and V is TRBV6-1, with a tentative D call TRBD2 (6 bases). CDR3 length: 13 amino acids. Trimming took off 6 bases at V and 3 bases at J, with 12 bases between the two ends. Germline assignment: CDR1 MNHNS and CDR2 SASEGT. Here the CDR3 DNA reads TGTGCCAGCAGGCTAGCGATAGGCTACGAGCAGTACTTC. Encoded protein: CASRLAIGYEQYF.

This clonotype was observed at least ten times. This chain connects TRBV3-1 to TRBJ2-7; no definite D call. CDR3 size: 12 residues. From germline, CDR1 is LGHDT and CDR2 YNNKEL (reference sequence). V lost 0 bases and J 9 bases, leaving 9 bases between the germline ends. The CDR3 sequence: CASSQDMARQYF. The DNA for the CDR3 is TGTGCCAGCAGCCAAGATATGGCCCGGCAGTACTTC.

This clonotype was seen a handful of times. The J gene is TRBJ1-1, the V gene TRBV6-2 or TRBV6-3; D may be TRBD1 (6 bases). Deletions cut 6 bases from V and 0 bases from J, with 11 bases between. This CDR3 contains 14 residues. Germline-derived CDR1 and CDR2 are MNHEY and SVGEGT. The CDR3 bases are TGTGCCAGCAGCCACGGACAGATGAACACTGAAGCTTTCTTT. It is translated as CASSHGQMNTEAFF.

The table lists this clonotype with many counts. The genes are TRBV2 and TRBJ2-7; the D is unclear. Germline CDR1 is SNHLY and CDR2 is FYNNEI. CDR3 length: 13 amino acids. Between the trimmed V and J ends, which lost 2 bases and 5 bases, there was a span of 10 bases. The CDR3 DNA reads TGTGCCAGCAGTGAAATGAGAGTCAACGAGCAGTACTTC. This codes for CASSEMRVNEQYF.

The chain recombines TRBV13 with TRBJ2-5; D call uncertain. This CDR3 region has 15 residues. CDR1 is PRHDT, CDR2 FYEKMQ, per germline (reference sequence). Trimming cost V 0 bases and J 1 base, with 9 bases left between them. For the CDR3, the DNA is TGTGCCAGCAGCTTAGGTCCCCACACCCAAGAGACCCAGTACTTC. Its translation: CASSLGPHTQETQYF. The variable domain in full, with the rest retrieved from reference TRBV13 and TRBJ2-5, is AAGVIQSPRHLIKEKRETATLKCYPIPRHDTVYWYQQGPGQDPQFLISFYEKMQSDKGSIPDRFSAQQFSDYHSELNMSSLELGDSALYFCASSLGPHTQETQYFGPGTRLLVL.

This clonotype was counted many times. The chain joins TRBV13 to TRBJ1-1; 8 bases line up with TRBD1. Per germline, CDR1 PRHDT and CDR2 FYEKMQ (reference sequence). The junction had 9 bases not matched to a gene; V was cut back by 5 bases and J by 10 bases. There are 13 residues in the CDR3. CDR3 DNA: TGTGCCAGCAGCCCTCAGGGGGCGCAGGGAGCTTTCTTT. Amino acids: CASSPQGAQGAFF. Full variable domain (rest looked up from reference TRBV13 and TRBJ1-1): AAGVIQSPRHLIKEKRETATLKCYPIPRHDTVYWYQQGPGQDPQFLISFYEKMQSDKGSIPDRFSAQQFSDYHSELNMSSLELGDSALYFCASSPQGAQGAFFGQGTRLTVV.